The subject of this entry is one T cell receptor (beta chain). The target antigen is unknown. Additional DNA sequences in this sample encode the identical CDR3. In the PCR, 60 Vbeta and 13 Jbeta primers were used. As processed by the authors: Roughly 10 million shared chains were among roughly 81 million unique TCR beta chains counted in a later analysis. The protocol was immunoSEQ multiplex PCR, while the TCRdb copy is restricted to in-frame clones and leaves out a portion. That table is the source of V, J and clone size, and D and trimming were worked out from the DNA. Of more than 150,000 clones listed, over 60% are singletons. V was clipped by 4 bases and J by 2 bases; unmatched bases: 18. Germline V gene sequence: CDR1 SGHRS, CDR2 YFSETQ. The CDR3 loop spans 19 amino acids. The source of the sample is a study of cytomegalovirus exposure and HLA in healthy donors. General observations from the study: Cytomegalovirus association was assigned to around 150 TCR beta chains. Most of the CMV-associated TCR beta chains (in a later analysis) appeared to be HLA-restricted. Later on, an analysis found that several of the most significant clusters appeared to be linked to common viral pathogens, which included parvovirus B19.

The receptor was isolated from a man aged 45-65 years in good health and CMV-seropositive. The sample comprised PBMCs. The gene calls are TRBV5-1 and TRBJ2-7, with 10 bases fitting TRBD1. CDR3 residues: CASSPRGTGDLPATYEQYV. The CDR3 DNA is TGCGCCAGCAGCCCGAGGGGGACAGGGGACCTTCCTGCCACCTACGAGCAGTACGTC.